These 26 T cell receptor beta chains share one sample of origin, sequenced in a study of blood T cell repertoires in COVID-19 (dated by TCRdb to between 2020 and 2021). Libraries were prepared through the immunoSEQ multiplex PCR assay. TCRdb took over this immuneACCESS table, retaining in-frame rearrangements with V and J assigned. Such tables are incomplete; in checked studies, under half of the missing clones stem from an unresolved V gene, and the remainder is unexplained. The sample includes roughly 170,000 clones, with less than 85% observed a single time. Around 6.8% of the sample is taken by the ten largest. Sequenced material: peripheral blood. These receptors all stem from a human donor in a cohort sampled during active COVID-19.

As DNA, the CDR3 is TGTGCTAGTGGTTTGGCTTTGGCCCCACAGGGATCGGTCAATGAGCAGTTCTTC. It is translated as CASGLALAPQGSVNEQFF. The rearrangement links TRBV12-5 to TRBJ2-1; a weak D match, TRBD1 (6 bases). The germline gives CDR1 LGHNT, CDR2 FRNRAP. The CDR3 is 18 residues long. V lost 1 base to trimming and J lost 6 bases, with 22 bases between them.

The rearrangement joins TRBV2 to TRBJ2-1; weak D call: TRBD1 (6 bases). The CDR3 contains 16 residues. Germline CDR1 and CDR2: SNHLY and FYNNEI. V lost 1 base, J lost 1 base, and 11 bases lay in between. For the CDR3, the DNA is TGTGCCAGCAGTGAAGTCCTCGGGACATCCTACAATGAGCAGTTCTTC. Translation gives CASSEVLGTSYNEQFF.

V gene TRBV3-1 (or the pseudogene TRBV3-2) combines with J gene TRBJ2-3, with TRBD2 matching 12 bases. V lost 0 bases to trimming and J lost 10 bases; unmatched junction nucleotides: 20. CDR1 LGHDT and CDR2 YNNKEL come from the germline V gene (reference sequence). This CDR3 contains 20 residues. CDR3 coding DNA: TGTGCCAGCAGCCAAGAGGGCGGCGTCATAACTAGCGGGGGGCACGGAGCGCAGTATTTT. This translates into CASSQEGGVITSGGHGAQYF.

The genes are TRBV4-1 and TRBJ1-4; TRBD1 matches at 7 bases. CDR1 is MGHRA, CDR2 YSYEKL, per germline. J was trimmed by 6 bases and V by 0 bases; bases with no gene match: 4. This CDR3 is built from 15 residues. The CDR3 region is CASSQDDRAYEKLFF. The CDR3 nucleotides are TGCGCCAGCAGCCAAGACGACAGGGCCTATGAAAAACTGTTTTTT.

In this sample, this clone turned up once. The same CDR3 can be traced to other DNA sequences in this sample. The rearrangement uses TRBV5-1 and TRBJ1-4; 10 nucleotides agree with TRBD1. With V trimmed by 2 bases and J by 4 bases, 2 bases remained unmatched. The CDR3 covers 15 residues. The V gene's germline CDR1 is SGHRS and CDR2 YFSETQ. This CDR3 is CASSFRTGGNEKLFF. The CDR3 region has the DNA TGCGCCAGCAGCTTCCGGACAGGGGGTAATGAAAAACTGTTTTTT.

The chain has TRBV10-3 and TRBJ2-7; D possibly corresponds to TRBD1 (5 bases). V gave up 11 bases and J gave up 1 base, with 18 bases separating them. Germline CDR1 and CDR2: ENHRY and SYGVKD. The CDR3 runs to 14 residues. CDR3 loop: CAAKQVPMSYEQYF. In nucleotides, the CDR3 is TGTGCCGCAAAACAGGTCCCTATGTCCTACGAGCAGTACTTC.

CDR3 sequence reads: CASSSSTGFSGANVLTF. CDR3 coding DNA: TGCGCCAGCAGCTCGAGTACAGGGTTCTCTGGGGCCAACGTCCTGACTTTC. The chain carries TRBV5-1 and TRBJ2-6; D might be TRBD1 (6 bases). Trimming pared 3 bases from V and 0 bases from J, leaving 13 bases between. CDR3 size: 17 residues. The V gene's germline CDR1 is SGHRS and CDR2 YFSETQ.

The chain links TRBV4-1 to TRBJ1-6, with TRBD1 matching 7 bases. V lost 3 bases to trimming and J lost 6 bases; unmatched junction nucleotides: 8. This CDR3 has 16 residues. Germline V CDR1 and CDR2: MGHRA, YSYEKL. For the CDR3, the DNA is TGCGCCAGCAGCCAGTTCCATAGGGGGCCTAATTCACCCCTCCACTTT. Encoded protein: CASSQFHRGPNSPLHF.

The CDR3, as DNA: TGCAGCGTTGAGGGGGGGAGGGAGACCCAGTACTTC. Residues: CSVEGGRETQYF. J is TRBJ2-5 and V is TRBV29-1, with TRBD2 matching 7 bases. The CDR3 is made up of 12 amino acids. Unmatched junction bases numbered 3, after V lost 3 bases and J lost 5 bases. Per germline, CDR1 SQVTM and CDR2 ANQGSEA.

The J gene is TRBJ1-4, the V gene TRBV7-2, with 10 bases aligning to TRBD1. With V trimmed by 1 base and J by 6 bases, 2 bases remained unmatched. CDR1 and CDR2 (germline): SGHTA, FQGNSA. The CDR3 runs 15 residues. CDR3 in DNA: TGTGCCAGCAGCTTAGTCGGGACAGGGGATGAAAAACTGTTTTTT. Amino acids: CASSLVGTGDEKLFF.

CDR3 residues: CASSLVPSGEGAYEQYF. The CDR3 bases are TGCGCCAGCAGCTTGGTTCCTAGCGGGGAAGGGGCCTACGAGCAGTACTTC. The V gene is TRBV5-1, the J gene TRBJ2-7; TRBD2 aligns across 9 bases. Unmatched junction bases numbered 9, after V lost 0 bases and J lost 2 bases. Germline assignment: CDR1 SGHRS and CDR2 YFSETQ. The CDR3 has 17 amino acids.

This sequence joins TRBV19 and TRBJ2-7; 8 bases fit TRBD1. CDR3 length: 16 residues. Germline CDR1 is LNHDA and CDR2 is SQIVND (reference sequence). With 5 bases clipped from V and 6 bases from J, the junction kept 15 bases outside the gene matches. Here the CDR3 DNA reads TGTGCCAGTAGTTCCCATACCAGGGGGCCGGTCAGCGAGCAGTACTTC. It encodes CASSSHTRGPVSEQYF.

In the case of this clone: One junction end disagrees with the germline gene, perhaps due to a read error. The chain carries TRBV5-1 and TRBJ1-6; D gene uncertain. The germline V gene encodes CDR1 SGHRS and CDR2 YFSETQ. The CDR3 is made up of 10 amino acids. The CDR3 spells CASSSLRVKF. The CDR3, as DNA: TGCGCCAGCAGCTCCCTGCGGGTGAAATTT.

V gene TRBV7-9 combines with J gene TRBJ1-1; 7 nucleotides match TRBD1. The trim removed 7 bases at V and 0 bases at J, leaving 8 bases unmatched. CDR3 length: 15 residues. CDR1 is SEHNR and CDR2 is FQNEAQ in the germline V gene (reference sequence). The CDR3 protein is CASTKTGQLNTEAFF. CDR3 bases: TGTGCCAGCACCAAAACGGGACAGTTGAACACTGAAGCTTTCTTT.

The chain employs TRBV19 and TRBJ1-1; tentative D call: TRBD1 (5 bases). V was clipped by 1 base and J by 4 bases, with 19 bases between them. This CDR3 spans 17 amino acids. The germline V gene encodes CDR1 LNHDA and CDR2 SQIVND (reference sequence). The CDR3 region has the DNA TGTGCCAGTAGTATAGTTGGTGGGCAGGGTGAGGCCACTGAAGCTTTCTTT. This gives the protein CASSIVGGQGEATEAFF.

This chain joins TRBV19 and TRBJ1-3; tentative D call: TRBD1 (5 bases). The ends were cut back, 4 bases at V and 0 bases at J, with 10 bases in the middle. Germline-derived CDR1 and CDR2 are LNHDA and SQIVND (reference sequence). The CDR3 is 15 amino acids. CDR3 sequence: CASSTEGSSGNTIYF. The CDR3 DNA reads as TGTGCCAGTAGTACGGAGGGGTCCTCTGGAAACACCATATATTTT.

This clone was detected only a few times. The V gene is TRBV3-1 (or the pseudogene TRBV3-2), the J gene TRBJ1-1; tentative D call: TRBD1 (6 bases). CDR1 is LGHDT and CDR2 is YNNKEL in the germline V gene (reference sequence). This CDR3 contains 14 residues. The ends were cut back, 1 base at V and 3 bases at J, with 9 bases in the middle. Here the CDR3 reads CASSQGTEDTEAFF. CDR3 nucleotides: TGTGCCAGCAGCCAAGGGACAGAGGACACTGAAGCTTTCTTT.

This clone was seen repeatedly, ten times or more. The gene calls are TRBV2 and TRBJ2-2; 7 nucleotides align to TRBD2. Trimming at V came to 6 bases and at J to 5 bases, leaving 12 bases not matched to a gene. CDR1 SNHLY and CDR2 FYNNEI come from the germline V gene. CDR3 length: 16 amino acids. The CDR3, as DNA: TGTGCCAGCAGCCACAGACGGACTAGGGAGACCGGGGAGCTGTTTTTT. It yields the protein CASSHRRTRETGELFF.

The CDR3 bases are TGTGCCAGTAATAGACTAGCGGGACAGGTGGGGCAGTTCTTC. This gives the protein CASNRLAGQVGQFF. The J gene is TRBJ2-1, the V gene TRBV11-2; 11 bases align to TRBD2. The CDR3 extends over 14 amino acids. Losses at the gene ends were 9 bases for V and 12 bases for J; bases not matched to a gene: 13. The germline CDR1 and CDR2 sequences are SGHAT and FQNNGV.

CDR3 DNA sequence: TGTGCCAGCAGTGGAAGGAGCGGGGGGGGTTCCTACAATGAGCAGTTCTTC. Encoded protein: CASSGRSGGGSYNEQFF. The rearrangement joins TRBV9 to TRBJ2-1, with 10 positions matching TRBD2. The V gene end was trimmed by 5 bases and the J gene end by 1 base; junction bases not matched to a gene: 9. The CDR3 has 17 residues. Germline V gene sequence: CDR1 SGDLS, CDR2 YYNGEE.

This clone came up a few times. The rearrangement uses TRBV2 and TRBJ1-1; D is ambiguous. CDR3 length equals 10 residues. Trimming shortened V by 9 bases and J by 8 bases, and 10 bases separated the two germline ends. In germline, CDR1 is SNHLY, CDR2 FYNNEI. The CDR3 here is CASITSEAFF. In nucleotides, the CDR3 is TGTGCCAGTATCACATCCGAAGCTTTCTTT.

V usage is TRBV7-3 and J usage is TRBJ1-1, with 8 bases that match TRBD1. This CDR3 region has 14 residues. Per the germline V gene, CDR1 is SGHTA and CDR2 is FQGTGA. J was trimmed by 8 bases and V by 0 bases; bases with no gene match: 5. The CDR3 region is CASSLTSGGAEAFF. In DNA form, the CDR3 reads TGTGCCAGCAGCTTAACCTCAGGGGGCGCAGAAGCTTTCTTT. The variable domain in full, completed from reference TRBV7-3 and TRBJ1-1, reads GAGVSQTPSNKVTEKGKYVELRCDPISGHTALYWYRQSLGQGPEFLIYFQGTGAADDSGLPNDRFFAVRPEGSVSTLKIQRTERGDSAVYLCASSLTSGGAEAFFGQGTRLTVV.

J is TRBJ2-5 and V is TRBV12-3 or TRBV12-4; TRBD2 might be the D (5 bases). The CDR3 is 13 residues long. V dropped 6 bases and J dropped 0 bases, with 8 bases sitting between them. The CDR3 DNA reads TGTGCCAGCAGCGGACTTAACCAAGAGACCCAGTACTTC. Encoded protein: CASSGLNQETQYF.

Of note for this clone: An end of the junction differs from the germline gene, which may be a read error. V usage is TRBV7-7 and J usage is TRBJ1-2; 7 nucleotides line up with TRBD1. This CDR3 is 16 amino acids long. Germline values: CDR1 SSHAT, CDR2 FNYEAQ (reference sequence). CDR3 region: CASSAPLGTEGYGYTF. CDR3 nucleotides: TGTGCTAGCAGCGCCCCCCTAGGGACAGAAGGCTATGGCTACACCTTC.

The genes are TRBV21-1 and TRBJ2-7; the table's D call of TRBD1 was not tested on the DNA. TRBV21-1 is shown as a pseudogene. This CDR3 is 14 amino acids long. Written as DNA, the CDR3 is TGTGCCACCCTCAGGACAGGGGGCCTCTACGAGCAGTACTTC. Its translation: CATLRTGGLYEQYF.

The J gene is TRBJ2-7, the V gene TRBV7-8, with TRBD1 matching over 7 bases. The germline gives CDR1 SGHVS, CDR2 FQNEAQ. This CDR3 is built from 16 residues. V lost 1 base and J lost 2; bases outside the gene matches: 8. CDR3 in DNA: TGTGCCAGCAGCTTAGGGGCGACAGGGCCAACCTACGAGCAGTACTTC. Translated: CASSLGATGPTYEQYF. The variable domain in full, completed from reference TRBV7-8 and TRBJ2-7, reads GAGVSQSPRYKVAKRGQDVALRCDPISGHVSLFWYQQALGQGPEFLTYFQNEAQLDKSGLPSDRFFAERPEGSVSTLKIQRTQQEDSAVYLCASSLGATGPTYEQYFGPGTRLTVT.